These T cell receptor beta chains were read from a single sample in a study of PD-1 blockade in classical Hodgkin lymphoma. This table comes from immunoSEQ multiplex PCR, and its TCRdb copy is limited to in-frame clones, with some not included. The table records tens of thousands of clones, 60% to 75% of them present only once. The sample consisted of peripheral blood mononuclear cells (PBMCs), taken at baseline. Receptors were obtained from a human donor with classical Hodgkin lymphoma. CDR3s include the opening cysteine and the closing phenylalanine or tryptophan. Fields, in order: clone size, D gene, J gene, V gene, CDR3 DNA, CDR3 protein. A D gene is named only where the DNA matches it firmly. Rows give clone size only sometimes, using once, few, many, or a class for an expanded clone.

clone_size: -
d_call: TRBD2
j_call: TRBJ2-1
v_call: TRBV28
cdr3_nt: TGTGCCAGCAGTTCCGGACTAGCGGGAGGGCTTAGGGGGTCCTACAATGAGCAGTTCTTC
cdr3_aa: CASSSGLAGGLRGSYNEQFF

clone_size: -
d_call: TRBD2
j_call: TRBJ2-3
v_call: TRBV2
cdr3_nt: TGTGCCAGCTCAAAGCGGGGAACTAGCACAGATACGCAGTATTTT
cdr3_aa: CASSKRGTSTDTQYF

clone_size: -
d_call: TRBD2
j_call: TRBJ2-7
v_call: TRBV6-6
cdr3_nt: TGTGCCAGCTCTACCGGGACTAGCGTGAGTGGGGAGCAGTACTTC
cdr3_aa: CASSTGTSVSGEQYF

clone_size: -
d_call: -
j_call: TRBJ1-1
v_call: TRBV19
cdr3_nt: TGTGCCAGTAGTTTACATTTCGGGTCGGGCACTGAAGCTTTCTTT
cdr3_aa: CASSLHFGSGTEAFF

clone_size: -
d_call: TRBD2
j_call: TRBJ2-1
v_call: TRBV4-2
cdr3_nt: TGTGCCAGCAGCCAAGATTCACTAGCGGGAGGGTACTCCTACAATGAGCAGTTCTTC
cdr3_aa: CASSQDSLAGGYSYNEQFF

clone_size: -
d_call: -
j_call: TRBJ1-1
v_call: TRBV5-1
cdr3_nt: TGCGCCAGCAGCTTAGCGGCATTGAACACTGAAGCTTTCTTT
cdr3_aa: CASSLAALNTEAFF

clone_size: -
d_call: -
j_call: TRBJ1-2
v_call: TRBV7-8
cdr3_nt: TGTGCCGCGGGGGCGGACTATGGCTACACCTTC
cdr3_aa: CAAGADYGYTF

clone_size: few
d_call: -
j_call: TRBJ1-2
v_call: TRBV10-3
cdr3_nt: TGTGCCATCAAACCGAACCATGTGGAGGGGCTTAACTATGGCTACACCTTC
cdr3_aa: CAIKPNHVEGLNYGYTF

clone_size: -
d_call: -
j_call: TRBJ2-6
v_call: TRBV7-9
cdr3_nt: TGTGCCAGCAGCAGGACGGACGGGGCCAACGTCCTGACTTTC
cdr3_aa: CASSRTDGANVLTF

clone_size: -
d_call: TRBD1
j_call: TRBJ1-1
v_call: TRBV6-5
cdr3_nt: TGTGCCAGCACCCTTAGGGGGCGGGACACTGAAGCTTTCTTT
cdr3_aa: CASTLRGRDTEAFF

clone_size: once
d_call: TRBD2
j_call: TRBJ2-1
v_call: TRBV27
cdr3_nt: TGTGCCAGCAGTTTTTCCCGGGAGGGTGGTGGTGAGCAGTTCTTC
cdr3_aa: CASSFSREGGGEQFF

clone_size: -
d_call: TRBD1
j_call: TRBJ1-2
v_call: TRBV5-1
cdr3_nt: TGCGCCAGCAGCTTGGCACAGGGGGCCATTTATTTGTATGGCTACACCTTC
cdr3_aa: CASSLAQGAIYLYGYTF

clone_size: -
d_call: TRBD1
j_call: TRBJ2-7
v_call: TRBV18
cdr3_nt: TGTGCCAGCTCACCAACCGGGACAGGGGGCTCTGGCTACGAGCAGTACTTC
cdr3_aa: CASSPTGTGGSGYEQYF

clone_size: -
d_call: -
j_call: TRBJ2-5
v_call: TRBV4-1
cdr3_nt: TGCGCCAGCAGCCAACCGGGGGAAGAGACCCAGTACTTC
cdr3_aa: CASSQPGEETQYF

clone_size: once
d_call: -
j_call: TRBJ2-1
v_call: TRBV27
cdr3_nt: TGTGCCAGCCAACCGGGACTGCTTAACTATGAGCAGTTCTTC
cdr3_aa: CASQPGLLNYEQFF

clone_size: -
d_call: TRBD2
j_call: TRBJ2-1
v_call: TRBV9
cdr3_nt: TGTGCCAGCAGCGCCGAAGGACTAGCGGAGCAGTTCTTC
cdr3_aa: CASSAEGLAEQFF

clone_size: -
d_call: -
j_call: TRBJ2-1
v_call: TRBV13
cdr3_nt: TGTGCCAGCAGCTTACAGTTAGGCAGGCCGCAGTTCTTC
cdr3_aa: CASSLQLGRPQFF

clone_size: -
d_call: TRBD1
j_call: TRBJ2-7
v_call: TRBV2
cdr3_nt: TGTGCCGGAAGAGAACAGGGGACCTACGAGCAGTACTTC
cdr3_aa: CAGREQGTYEQYF

clone_size: -
d_call: TRBD1
j_call: TRBJ2-5
v_call: TRBV27
cdr3_nt: TGTGCCAGCAGTTTAAGACAGGGGGACCAAGAGACCCAGTACTTC
cdr3_aa: CASSLRQGDQETQYF

clone_size: few
d_call: TRBD1
j_call: TRBJ1-1
v_call: TRBV27
cdr3_nt: TGTGCCAGCAGTAGACGGCAGGGGGTGGTCACTGAAGCTTTCTTT
cdr3_aa: CASSRRQGVVTEAFF

clone_size: -
d_call: TRBD2
j_call: TRBJ2-7
v_call: TRBV7-9
cdr3_nt: TGTGCCAGCAGCCCGGGCGGGAGCTACGAGCAGTACTTC
cdr3_aa: CASSPGGSYEQYF

clone_size: -
d_call: -
j_call: TRBJ2-7
v_call: TRBV7-9
cdr3_nt: TGTGCCAGCAGCTTATCTGGCAGACCCTACGAGCAGTACTTC
cdr3_aa: CASSLSGRPYEQYF

clone_size: -
d_call: TRBD2
j_call: TRBJ2-2
v_call: TRBV7-9
cdr3_nt: TGTGCCAGCAGCCCCTGGGTAGCGGGGTCCACCGGGGAGCTGTTTTTT
cdr3_aa: CASSPWVAGSTGELFF

clone_size: -
d_call: TRBD2
j_call: TRBJ2-3
v_call: TRBV2
cdr3_nt: TGTGCCAGCAGGAACCTACCGGGACTACCTAGTACAGATACGCAGTATTTT
cdr3_aa: CASRNLPGLPSTDTQYF

clone_size: -
d_call: TRBD1
j_call: TRBJ2-2
v_call: TRBV2
cdr3_nt: TGTGCCAGCCACAGGGGGATTAGCACCGGGGAGCTGTTTTTT
cdr3_aa: CASHRGISTGELFF

clone_size: -
d_call: -
j_call: TRBJ1-2
v_call: TRBV28
cdr3_nt: TGTGCCAGCAGTTTCCGGAGGGATGGCTACACCTTC
cdr3_aa: CASSFRRDGYTF

clone_size: once
d_call: -
j_call: TRBJ2-6
v_call: TRBV11-2
cdr3_nt: TGTGCCAGCAGCCTCCTACAGGGAGCTGGGGCCAACGTCCTGACTTTC
cdr3_aa: CASSLLQGAGANVLTF

clone_size: -
d_call: TRBD2
j_call: TRBJ2-5
v_call: TRBV18
cdr3_nt: TGTGCCAGCTCACCGCGGACTAGCGGCCAAGAGACCCAGTACTTC
cdr3_aa: CASSPRTSGQETQYF

clone_size: -
d_call: -
j_call: TRBJ1-2
v_call: TRBV5-8
cdr3_nt: TGTGCCAGCAGCTTGGCGAACTATGGCTACACCTTC
cdr3_aa: CASSLANYGYTF

clone_size: -
d_call: -
j_call: TRBJ2-7
v_call: TRBV6-6
cdr3_nt: TGTGCCAGCAGTCCCCGGGCTAGAGGCTACGAGCAGTACTTC
cdr3_aa: CASSPRARGYEQYF